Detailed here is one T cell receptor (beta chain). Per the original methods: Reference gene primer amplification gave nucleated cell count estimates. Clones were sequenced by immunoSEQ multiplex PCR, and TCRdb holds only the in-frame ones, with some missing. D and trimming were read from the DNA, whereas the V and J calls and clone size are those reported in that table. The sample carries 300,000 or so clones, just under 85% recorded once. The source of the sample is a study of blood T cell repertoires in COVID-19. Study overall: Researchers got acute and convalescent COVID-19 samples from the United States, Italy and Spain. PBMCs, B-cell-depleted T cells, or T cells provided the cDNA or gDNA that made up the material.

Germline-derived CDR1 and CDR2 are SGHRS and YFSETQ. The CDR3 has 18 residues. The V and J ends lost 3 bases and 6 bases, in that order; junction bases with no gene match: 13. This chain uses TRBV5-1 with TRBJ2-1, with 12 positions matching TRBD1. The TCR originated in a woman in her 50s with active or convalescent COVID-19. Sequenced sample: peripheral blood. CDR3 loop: CASSWGQGAVGSSNEQFF. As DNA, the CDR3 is TGCGCCAGCAGCTGGGGACAGGGGGCTGTTGGAAGTTCCAATGAGCAGTTCTTC.